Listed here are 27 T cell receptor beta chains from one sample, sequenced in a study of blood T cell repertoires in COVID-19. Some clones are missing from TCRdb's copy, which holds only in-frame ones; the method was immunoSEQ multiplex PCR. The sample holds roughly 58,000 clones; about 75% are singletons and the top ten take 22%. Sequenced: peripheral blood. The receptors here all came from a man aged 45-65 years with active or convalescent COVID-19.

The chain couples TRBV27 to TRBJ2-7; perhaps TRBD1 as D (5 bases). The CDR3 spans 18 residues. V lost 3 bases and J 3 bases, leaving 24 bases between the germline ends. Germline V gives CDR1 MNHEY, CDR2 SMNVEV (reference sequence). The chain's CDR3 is CASSFPLAGKDTYYEQYF. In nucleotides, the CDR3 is TGTGCCAGCAGTTTTCCCCTCGCCGGAAAGGACACATACTACGAGCAGTACTTC.

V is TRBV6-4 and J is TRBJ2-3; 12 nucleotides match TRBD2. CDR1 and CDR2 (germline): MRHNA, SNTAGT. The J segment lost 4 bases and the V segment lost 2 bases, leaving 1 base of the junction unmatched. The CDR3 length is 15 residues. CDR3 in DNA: TGTGCCAGCAGTGACACTAGCGGGGGGCCAGATACGCAGTATTTT. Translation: CASSDTSGGPDTQYF.

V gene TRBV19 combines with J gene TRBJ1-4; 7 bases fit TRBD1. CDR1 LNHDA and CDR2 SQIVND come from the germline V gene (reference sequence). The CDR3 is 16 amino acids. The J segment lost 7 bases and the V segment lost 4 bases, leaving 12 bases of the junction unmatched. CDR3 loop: CASSTGEGAVFEKLFF. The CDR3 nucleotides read TGTGCCAGTAGTACCGGAGAGGGGGCAGTTTTTGAAAAACTGTTTTTT.

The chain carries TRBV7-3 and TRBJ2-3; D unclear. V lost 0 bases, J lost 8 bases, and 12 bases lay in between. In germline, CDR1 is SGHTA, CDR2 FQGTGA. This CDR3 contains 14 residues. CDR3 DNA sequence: TGTGCCAGCAGCTTAACCCTAGAACGGTCTACGCAGTATTTT. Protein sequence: CASSLTLERSTQYF.

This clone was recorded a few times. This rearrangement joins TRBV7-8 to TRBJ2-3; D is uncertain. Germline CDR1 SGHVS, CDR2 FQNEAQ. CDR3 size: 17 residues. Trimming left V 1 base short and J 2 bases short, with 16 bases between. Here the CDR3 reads CASSLEHSLVPTDTQYF. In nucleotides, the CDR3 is TGTGCCAGCAGCTTAGAGCACTCCCTGGTCCCCACAGATACGCAGTATTTT.

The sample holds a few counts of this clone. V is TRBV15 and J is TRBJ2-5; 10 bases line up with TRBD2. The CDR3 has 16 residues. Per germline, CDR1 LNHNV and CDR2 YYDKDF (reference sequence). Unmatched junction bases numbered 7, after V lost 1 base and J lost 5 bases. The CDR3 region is CATSRVHTSGEETQYF. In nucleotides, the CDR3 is TGTGCCACCAGCAGAGTTCACACTAGCGGGGAGGAGACCCAGTACTTC. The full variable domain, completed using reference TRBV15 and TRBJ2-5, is DAMVIQNPRYQVTQFGKPVTLSCSQTLNHNVMYWYQQKSSQAPKLLFHYYDKDFNNEADTPDNFQSRRPNTSFCFLDIRSPGLGDTAMYLCATSRVHTSGEETQYFGPGTRLLVL.

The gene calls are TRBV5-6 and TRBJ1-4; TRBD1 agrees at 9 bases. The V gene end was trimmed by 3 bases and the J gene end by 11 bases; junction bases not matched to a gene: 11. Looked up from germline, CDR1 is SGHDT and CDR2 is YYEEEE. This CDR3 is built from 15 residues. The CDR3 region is CASSSGQGVGTKLFF. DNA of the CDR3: TGTGCCAGCAGCTCGGGACAGGGTGTCGGGACGAAACTGTTTTTT.

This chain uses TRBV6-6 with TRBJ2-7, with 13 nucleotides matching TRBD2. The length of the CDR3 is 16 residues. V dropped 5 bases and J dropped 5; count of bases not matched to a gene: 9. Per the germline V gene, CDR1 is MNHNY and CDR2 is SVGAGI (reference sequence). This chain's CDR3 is CASSRGLAGVNNEQYF. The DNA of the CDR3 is TGTGCCAGCAGTCGAGGACTAGCGGGAGTTAACAACGAGCAGTACTTC.

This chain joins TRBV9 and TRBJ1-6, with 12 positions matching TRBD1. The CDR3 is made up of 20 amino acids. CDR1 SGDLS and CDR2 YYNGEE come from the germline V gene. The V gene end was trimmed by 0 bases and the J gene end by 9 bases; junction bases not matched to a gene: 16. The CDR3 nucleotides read TGTGCCAGCAGCGTAGAGCCCGGGACAGGGGGCGCGGTGGGTAGTTCACCCCTCCACTTT. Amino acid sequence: CASSVEPGTGGAVGSSPLHF.

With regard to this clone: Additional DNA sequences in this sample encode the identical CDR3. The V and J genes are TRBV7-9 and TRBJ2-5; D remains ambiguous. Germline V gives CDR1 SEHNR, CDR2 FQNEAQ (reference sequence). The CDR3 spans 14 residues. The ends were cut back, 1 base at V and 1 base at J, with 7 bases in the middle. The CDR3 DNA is TGTGCCAGCAGCTTAGGTGGCCCCCAAGAGACCCAGTACTTC. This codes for CASSLGGPQETQYF.

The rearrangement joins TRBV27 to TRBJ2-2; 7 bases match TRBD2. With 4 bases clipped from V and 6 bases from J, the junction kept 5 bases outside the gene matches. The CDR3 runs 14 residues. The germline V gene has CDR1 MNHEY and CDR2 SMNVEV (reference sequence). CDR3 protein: CASSSSLAAGELFF. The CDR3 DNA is TGTGCCAGCAGTTCCAGCCTAGCGGCCGGGGAGCTGTTTTTT.

The CDR3 reads CASFPAGQIYGYTF. CDR3 coding DNA: TGTGCCAGTTTCCCGGCGGGACAGATCTATGGCTACACCTTC. The genes are TRBV19 and TRBJ1-2; 7 bases are shared with TRBD1. Per germline, CDR1 LNHDA and CDR2 SQIVND (reference sequence). CDR3 length: 14 residues. V was pared by 8 bases and J by 4 bases, with 10 bases of the junction left unmatched. Filled out from reference TRBV19 and TRBJ1-2, the complete variable domain reads DGGITQSPKYLFRKEGQNVTLSCEQNLNHDAMYWYRQDPGQGLRLIYYSQIVNDFQKGDIAEGYSVSREKKESFPLTVTSAQKNPTAFYLCASFPAGQIYGYTFGSGTRLTVV.

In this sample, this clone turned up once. CDR3 region: CASSTTVLNTGELFF. The CDR3 DNA is TGTGCCAGCAGTACGACAGTCCTGAACACCGGGGAGCTGTTTTTT. The chain recombines TRBV6-5 with TRBJ2-2; perhaps TRBD1 as D (5 bases). The ends were cut back, 5 bases at V and 1 base at J, with 11 bases in the middle. Germline V gene lookup returns CDR1 MNHEY and CDR2 SVGAGI. This CDR3 spans 15 amino acids.

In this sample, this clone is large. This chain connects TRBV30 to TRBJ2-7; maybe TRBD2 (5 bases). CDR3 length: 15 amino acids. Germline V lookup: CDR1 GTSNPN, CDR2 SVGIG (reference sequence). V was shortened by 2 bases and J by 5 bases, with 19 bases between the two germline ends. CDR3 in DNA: TGTGCCTGGAGTCCCCCGGTATTGGGGAGTCACGAGCAGTACTTC. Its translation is CAWSPPVLGSHEQYF.

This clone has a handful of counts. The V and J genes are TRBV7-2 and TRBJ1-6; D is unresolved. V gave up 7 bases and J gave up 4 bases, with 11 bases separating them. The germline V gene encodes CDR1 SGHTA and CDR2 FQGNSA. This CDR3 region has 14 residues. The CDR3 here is CASNPTGYNSPLHF. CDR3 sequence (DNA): TGTGCCAGCAACCCGACTGGGTATAATTCACCCCTCCACTTT.

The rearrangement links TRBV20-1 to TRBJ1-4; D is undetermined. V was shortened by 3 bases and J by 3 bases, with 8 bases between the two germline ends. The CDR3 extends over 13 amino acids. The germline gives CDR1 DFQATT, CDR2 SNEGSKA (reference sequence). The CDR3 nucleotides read TGCAGTGCTAGTACCGGGTCTAATGAAAAACTGTTTTTT. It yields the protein CSASTGSNEKLFF.

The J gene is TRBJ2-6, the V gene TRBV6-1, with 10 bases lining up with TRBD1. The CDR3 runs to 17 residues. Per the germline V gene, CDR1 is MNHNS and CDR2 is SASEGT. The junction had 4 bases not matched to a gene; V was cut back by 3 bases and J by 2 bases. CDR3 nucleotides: TGTGCCAGCAGTGATGGACAGGGGGTACCTGGGGCCAACGTCCTGACTTTC. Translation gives CASSDGQGVPGANVLTF.

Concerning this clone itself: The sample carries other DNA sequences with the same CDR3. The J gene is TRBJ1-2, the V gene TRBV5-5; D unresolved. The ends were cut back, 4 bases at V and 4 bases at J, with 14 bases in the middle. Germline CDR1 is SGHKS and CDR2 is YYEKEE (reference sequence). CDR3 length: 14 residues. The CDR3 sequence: CASSPDSGGYGYTF. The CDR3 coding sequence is TGTGCCAGCAGCCCGGACTCGGGCGGCTATGGCTACACCTTC.

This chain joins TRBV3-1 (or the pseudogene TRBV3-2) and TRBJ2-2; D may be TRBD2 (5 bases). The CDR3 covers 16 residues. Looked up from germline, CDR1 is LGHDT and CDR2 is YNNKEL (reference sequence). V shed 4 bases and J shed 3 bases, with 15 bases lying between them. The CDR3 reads CASSRRPGVDTGELFF. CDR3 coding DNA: TGTGCCAGCAGCCGTCGGCCCGGGGTGGACACCGGGGAGCTGTTTTTT.

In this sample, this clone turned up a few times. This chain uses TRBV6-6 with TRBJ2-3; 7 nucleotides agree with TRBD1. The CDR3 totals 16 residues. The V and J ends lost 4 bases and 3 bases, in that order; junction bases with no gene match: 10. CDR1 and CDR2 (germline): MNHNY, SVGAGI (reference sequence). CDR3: CASSSTGLDRTDTQYF. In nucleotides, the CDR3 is TGTGCCAGCAGTTCGACAGGGTTGGATCGGACAGATACGCAGTATTTT.

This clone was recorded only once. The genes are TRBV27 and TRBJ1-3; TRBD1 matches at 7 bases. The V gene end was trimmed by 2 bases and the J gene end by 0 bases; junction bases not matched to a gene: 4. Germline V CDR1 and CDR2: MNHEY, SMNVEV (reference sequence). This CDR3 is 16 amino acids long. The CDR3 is CASSLRGGFSGNTIYF. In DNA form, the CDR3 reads TGTGCCAGCAGTTTACGAGGGGGCTTCTCTGGAAACACCATATATTTT.

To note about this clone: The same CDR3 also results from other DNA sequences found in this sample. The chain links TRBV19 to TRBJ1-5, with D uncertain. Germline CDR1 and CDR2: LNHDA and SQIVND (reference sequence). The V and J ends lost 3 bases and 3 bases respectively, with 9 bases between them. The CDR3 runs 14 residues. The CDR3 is CASSIFGSNQPQHF. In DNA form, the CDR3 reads TGTGCCAGTAGTATCTTCGGTTCCAATCAGCCCCAGCATTTT.

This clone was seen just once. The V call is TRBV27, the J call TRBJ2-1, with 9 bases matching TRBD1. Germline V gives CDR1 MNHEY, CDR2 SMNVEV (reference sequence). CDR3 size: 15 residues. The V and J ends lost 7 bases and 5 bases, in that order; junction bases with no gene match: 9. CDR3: CASKEWTGVNNEQFF. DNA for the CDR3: TGTGCCAGCAAAGAATGGACAGGGGTGAACAATGAGCAGTTCTTC.

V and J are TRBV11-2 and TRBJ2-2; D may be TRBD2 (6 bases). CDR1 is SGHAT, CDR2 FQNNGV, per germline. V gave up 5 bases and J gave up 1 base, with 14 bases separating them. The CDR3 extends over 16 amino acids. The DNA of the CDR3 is TGTGCCAGCAGCCCCCCCGGGACTCGGAACACCGGGGAGCTGTTTTTT. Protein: CASSPPGTRNTGELFF.

The CDR3 DNA reads as TGTGCCAGCAGTTTTTCCGGGCCCAGGGGGTCCTACGAGCAGTACTTC. Its protein product is CASSFSGPRGSYEQYF. The gene calls are TRBV7-2 and TRBJ2-7, with 7 bases that match TRBD1. This CDR3 contains 16 residues. From germline, CDR1 is SGHTA and CDR2 FQGNSA. The trim removed 6 bases at V and 1 base at J, leaving 12 bases unmatched.

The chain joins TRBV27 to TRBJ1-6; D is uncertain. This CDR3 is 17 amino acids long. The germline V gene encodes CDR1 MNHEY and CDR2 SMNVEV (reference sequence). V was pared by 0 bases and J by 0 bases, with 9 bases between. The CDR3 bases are TGTGCCAGCAGTTTATCCCCTACTGCCTCCTATAATTCACCCCTCCACTTT. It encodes CASSLSPTASYNSPLHF.

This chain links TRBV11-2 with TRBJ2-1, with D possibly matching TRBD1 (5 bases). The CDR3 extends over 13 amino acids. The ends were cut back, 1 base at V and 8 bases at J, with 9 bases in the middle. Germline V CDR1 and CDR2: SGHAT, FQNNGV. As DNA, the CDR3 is TGTGCCAGCAGCTTAGTCCCAGGGCATGAGCAGTTCTTC. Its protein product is CASSLVPGHEQFF.